The entry below describes one T cell receptor beta chain. The data belong to a study of blood T cell repertoires in COVID-19. Using immunoSEQ multiplex PCR, the repertoire was profiled, and TCRdb retains in-frame clones only, with some absent. Among some 290,000 clones listed, approximately 89% were seen once. V shed 1 base, J shed 1 base, and the junction held 19 bases outside the gene matches. Germline V gives CDR1 KGHSH, CDR2 LQKENI. This CDR3 comprises 21 residues. The sample consisted of peripheral blood. The receptor was isolated from a woman aged 25 to 45 with COVID-19, enrolled during active disease. The V call is TRBV18, the J call TRBJ2-3, with TRBD2 identical over 8 bases. CDR3 amino acids: CASSPLEAAGGPSIGTDTQYF. CDR3 nucleotides: TGTGCCAGCTCACCACTGGAGGCGGCGGGGGGCCCCTCGATTGGCACAGATACGCAGTATTTT. Full variable domain (remainder filled in from reference TRBV18 and TRBJ2-3): NAGVMQNPRHLVRRRGQEARLRCSPMKGHSHVYWYRQLPEEGLKFMVYLQKENIIDESGMPKERFSAEFPKEGPSILRIQQVVRGDSAAYFCASSPLEAAGGPSIGTDTQYFGPGTRLTVL.